This TCR beta chain was observed in a study of shared clonotypes between healthy human individuals. For the study at large: The cohort had a couple of women and three men, ages 18 to 49. Regarding the study as a whole: Only blood samples were collected, and tissue repertoires likely differ. The sharing of approximately 4.6% of naive CD4 clonotypes was seen across several donors. Non-shared clonotypes displayed generation probabilities falling below those of clonotypes present in all four donors.

Trimming removed 5 bases from V and 1 base from J, with 15 bases in between. This CDR3 is built from 16 residues. The germline V gene encodes CDR1 SGHTA and CDR2 FQGTGA. For this clone: What it recognizes is unknown.

Here immunoSEQ multiplex PCR was the method, and the copy in TCRdb shows in-frame clones only, minus some. Here the sample spans roughly 1,500,000 clones, 98% being singletons. This receptor was taken from a man aged 25-40 years in good health. This rearrangement joins TRBV7-3 to TRBJ1-5; no firm D call. Sequencing was performed on naive CD4+ T cells sorted from blood. Subset: CD45RA+ positively selected. The CDR3 nucleotides are TGTGCCAGCAGCACCCCCGGCCCGGGAAGCAATCAGCCCCAGCATTTT. Protein product: CASSTPGPGSNQPQHF.